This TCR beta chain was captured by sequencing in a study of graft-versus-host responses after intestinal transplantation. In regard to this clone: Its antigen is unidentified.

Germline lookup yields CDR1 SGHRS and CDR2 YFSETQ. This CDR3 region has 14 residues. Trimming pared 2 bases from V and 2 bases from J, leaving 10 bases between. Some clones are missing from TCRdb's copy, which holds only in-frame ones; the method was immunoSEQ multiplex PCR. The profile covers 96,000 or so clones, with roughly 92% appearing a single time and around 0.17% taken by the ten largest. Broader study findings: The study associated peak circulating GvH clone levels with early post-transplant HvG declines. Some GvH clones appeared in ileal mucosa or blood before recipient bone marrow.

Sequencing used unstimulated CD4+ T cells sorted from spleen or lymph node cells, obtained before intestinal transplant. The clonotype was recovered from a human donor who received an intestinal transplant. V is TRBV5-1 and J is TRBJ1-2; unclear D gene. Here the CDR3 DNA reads TGCGCCAGCAGCTTATCCGGCGGGAACTATGGCTACACCTTC. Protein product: CASSLSGGNYGYTF.